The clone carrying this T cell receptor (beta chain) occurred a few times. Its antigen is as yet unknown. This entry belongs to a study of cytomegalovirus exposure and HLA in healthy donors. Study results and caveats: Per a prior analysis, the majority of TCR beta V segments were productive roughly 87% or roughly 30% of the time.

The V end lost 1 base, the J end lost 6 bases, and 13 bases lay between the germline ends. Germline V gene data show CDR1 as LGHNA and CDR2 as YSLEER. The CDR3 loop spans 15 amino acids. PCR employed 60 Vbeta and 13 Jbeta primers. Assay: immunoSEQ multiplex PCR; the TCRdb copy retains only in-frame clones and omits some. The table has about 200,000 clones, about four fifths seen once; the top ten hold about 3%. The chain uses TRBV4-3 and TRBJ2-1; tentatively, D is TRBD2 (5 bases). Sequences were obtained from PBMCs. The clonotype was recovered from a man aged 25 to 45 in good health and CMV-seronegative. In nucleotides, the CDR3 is TGCGCCAGCAGCCAAGGTCGGGCAGAGGGCAATGAGCAGTTCTTC. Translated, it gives CASSQGRAEGNEQFF.